This TCR beta chain was sequenced in a study of T-cell reconstitution after alpha-beta-depleted transplantation in children. The CDR3 has 17 residues. With V trimmed by 1 base and J by 0 bases, 5 bases remained unmatched. The germline V gene has CDR1 MGHDK and CDR2 SYGVNS. A library of TCRbeta sequences, prepared with unique molecular identifiers, was generated. TCRdb redid the calling of the PCR reads with MiXCR, one entry per CDR3 protein. Of about 640,000 distinct CDR3 sequences listed, roughly 17% are singletons. This clonotype was picked up a small number of times. The source was PBMCs from the stem cell graft donor, collected from the stem cell graft. The receptor was isolated from a human donor who donated a stem cell graft to a child with acute myeloid leukemia. The chain joins TRBV25-1 to TRBJ2-3; the match to TRBD1 covers 9 bases. DNA for the CDR3: TGTGCCAGCAGTGAATGGGGGGACAGGGCTAGCACAGATACGCAGTATTTT. This sequence encodes CASSEWGDRASTDTQYF.